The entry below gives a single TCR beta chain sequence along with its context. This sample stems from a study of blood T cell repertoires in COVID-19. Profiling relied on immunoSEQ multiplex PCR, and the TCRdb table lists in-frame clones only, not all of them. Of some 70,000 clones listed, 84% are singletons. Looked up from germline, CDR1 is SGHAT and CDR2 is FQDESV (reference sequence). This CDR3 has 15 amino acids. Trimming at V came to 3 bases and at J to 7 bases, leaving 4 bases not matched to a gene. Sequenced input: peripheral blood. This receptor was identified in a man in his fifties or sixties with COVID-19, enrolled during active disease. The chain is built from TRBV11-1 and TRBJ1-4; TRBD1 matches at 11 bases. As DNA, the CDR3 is TGTGCCAGCAGCTTCGGACAGGGGGCAGGTGAAAAACTGTTTTTT. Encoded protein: CASSFGQGAGEKLFF.